One sample yielded the 17 T cell receptor beta chains listed below, sequenced in a study of T cells in Graves' hyperthyroidism and ophthalmopathy. RNA transcripts gave rise to amplified TCR beta CDR3 regions. TCR CDR3 underwent first-round RT-PCR with the HTBI primer set. TCRdb re-called the multiplex PCR reads with MiXCR, one entry per CDR3 protein. The sample contains fewer than 450,000 distinct CDR3 sequences, over 12% of which appear only once. Sample: blood. Source of these receptors: a middle-aged man with Graves' ophthalmopathy.

The rearrangement uses TRBV4-1 and TRBJ2-1; maybe TRBD1 (5 bases). Trimming left V 2 bases short and J 8 bases short, with 13 bases between. This CDR3 contains 14 residues. Germline values: CDR1 MGHRA, CDR2 YSYEKL. CDR3: CASSQPGRRDEQFF. The CDR3 DNA follows: TGCGCCAGCAGCCAACCAGGGCGTCGGGATGAGCAGTTCTTC.

This clonotype was recorded a few times. The CDR3 is CASSFYQGSTDTQYF. In DNA, the CDR3 is TGCGCCAGCAGCTTTTATCAGGGGAGCACAGATACGCAGTATTTT. This sequence joins TRBV5-1 and TRBJ2-3, with D possibly TRBD1 on 6 matching bases. V was pared by 2 bases and J by 0 bases, with 10 bases between. The germline V gene encodes CDR1 SGHRS and CDR2 YFSETQ. The CDR3 covers 15 residues. Complete variable domain (other parts from reference TRBV5-1 and TRBJ2-3): KAGVTQTPRYLIKTRGQQVTLSCSPISGHRSVSWYQQTPGQGLQFLFEYFSETQRNKGNFPGRFSGRQFSNSRSEMNVSTLELGDSALYLCASSFYQGSTDTQYFGPGTRLTVL.

In this sample, this clonotype turned up many times. This chain links TRBV2 with TRBJ1-1; D gene uncertain. This CDR3 contains 14 residues. CDR1 is SNHLY and CDR2 is FYNNEI in the germline V gene. V was trimmed by 6 bases and J by 5 bases, leaving 16 bases between them. The CDR3: CASRANGLWTEAFF. CDR3 DNA: TGTGCCAGCAGGGCCAACGGCTTATGGACTGAAGCTTTCTTT.

This clonotype occurred many times. The chain employs TRBV18 and TRBJ2-3; TRBD2 matches 16 bases. Germline CDR1 and CDR2: KGHSH and LQKENI. The ends lost 3 bases at V and 4 bases at J; junction bases unmatched: 4. The CDR3 contains 17 residues. CDR3 protein: CASSPGTSGRAADTQYF. Here the CDR3 DNA reads TGTGCCAGCTCACCCGGGACTAGCGGGAGGGCCGCAGATACGCAGTATTTT.

The rearrangement uses TRBV28 and TRBJ2-7; 7 bases agree with TRBD1. The CDR3 loop spans 17 amino acids. The J segment lost 0 bases and the V segment lost 3 bases, leaving 11 bases of the junction unmatched. The germline V gene has CDR1 MDHEN and CDR2 SYDVKM. The CDR3, as DNA: TGTGCCAGCAGTTTGGGAGTTGGACAGGTTAGCTCCTACGAGCAGTACTTC. Protein sequence: CASSLGVGQVSSYEQYF.

This clonotype was observed at least ten times. The chain uses TRBV20-1 and TRBJ2-3; tentative D call: TRBD2 (5 bases). Germline lookup yields CDR1 DFQATT and CDR2 SNEGSKA (reference sequence). Trimming removed 4 bases at V and 0 bases at J, with 14 bases between. The CDR3 runs to 15 residues. For the CDR3, the DNA is TGCAGTGCTATTGCGGCGAAGCGGAGCACAGATACGCAGTATTTT. Translation: CSAIAAKRSTDTQYF.

This clonotype was observed at least ten times. The V call is TRBV30, the J call TRBJ2-2; TRBD2 matches at 7 bases. The CDR3 sequence is 14 residues long. Trimming at V came to 4 bases and at J to 3 bases, leaving 5 bases not matched to a gene. Germline V gives CDR1 GTSNPN, CDR2 SVGIG (reference sequence). The CDR3 nucleotides are TGTGCCTGGAACCAAGCGGGACACACCGGGGAGCTGTTTTTT. Its translation: CAWNQAGHTGELFF.

The rearrangement uses TRBV30 and TRBJ1-1; TRBD1 agrees at 9 bases. This CDR3 comprises 14 residues. Germline-derived CDR1 and CDR2 are GTSNPN and SVGIG (reference sequence). The trim removed 1 base at V and 7 bases at J, leaving 7 bases unmatched. Written as DNA, the CDR3 is TGTGCCTGGAGTGCCGGACAGGGGATTGGTGAAGCTTTCTTT. Residues: CAWSAGQGIGEAFF.

This clonotype was observed at least ten times. The chain links TRBV12-3 or TRBV12-4 to TRBJ2-1, with D possibly being TRBD1 (6 bases). There are 16 residues in the CDR3. V was clipped by 4 bases and J by 7 bases, with 20 bases between them. The CDR3 nucleotides read TGTGCCAGCAGTTCCCCGGGGAACGCTAGGGGGAATGAGCAGTTCTTC. As protein: CASSSPGNARGNEQFF.

This clonotype was seen a few times. The chain combines TRBV7-2 with TRBJ2-2, with 7 bases lining up with TRBD1. The CDR3 loop spans 14 amino acids. Unmatched junction bases numbered 5, after V lost 3 bases and J lost 7 bases. CDR1 is SGHTA and CDR2 is FQGNSA in the germline V gene. The CDR3 region has the DNA TGTGCCAGCAGCTTGATAGGGGGCAGCGGGGAGCTGTTTTTT. It codes for CASSLIGGSGELFF.

The table lists this clonotype with many counts. The rearrangement uses TRBV12-3 or TRBV12-4 and TRBJ2-2; 10 bases match TRBD2. V gave up 5 bases and J gave up 4 bases; unmatched junction bases: 7. This CDR3 is 16 amino acids long. The CDR3 loop is CASSPIAGGPTGELFF. The CDR3, as DNA: TGTGCCAGCAGTCCGATAGCGGGAGGACCCACCGGGGAGCTGTTTTTT.

This clonotype was detected many times. The chain has TRBV18 and TRBJ2-7, with D maybe TRBD1 (6 bases). Germline assignment: CDR1 KGHSH and CDR2 LQKENI. This CDR3 is 14 amino acids long. V lost 2 bases, J lost 4 bases, and 12 bases lay in between. The DNA for the CDR3 is TGTGCCAGCTCACCAAAGGGACAAGGTTACGAGCAGTACTTC. This encodes CASSPKGQGYEQYF.

V is TRBV20-1 and J is TRBJ1-2, with a weak D call TRBD1 (6 bases). This CDR3 is 13 amino acids long. CDR1 is DFQATT and CDR2 is SNEGSKA in the germline V gene (reference sequence). Trimming shortened V by 5 bases and J by 5 bases, and 15 bases separated the two germline ends. CDR3 bases: TGCAGTGCTCGGACAGCCATGACGTATGGCTACACCTTC. This translates into CSARTAMTYGYTF.

This clonotype was detected many times. V is TRBV24-1 and J is TRBJ2-1; TRBD2 aligns across 10 bases. The CDR3 has 16 residues. The V gene end was trimmed by 4 bases and the J gene end by 3 bases; junction bases not matched to a gene: 5. Germline CDR1 is KGHDR and CDR2 is SFDVKD. The CDR3 is CATSEGTSDYYNEQFF. The CDR3 DNA sequence: TGTGCCACCAGTGAGGGGACTAGCGATTACTACAATGAGCAGTTCTTC.

In this sample, this clonotype turned up many times. The gene calls are TRBV12-3 or TRBV12-4 and TRBJ1-1, with TRBD1 matching over 7 bases. The CDR3 length is 15 residues. The trim removed 4 bases at V and 1 base at J, leaving 6 bases unmatched. In DNA form, the CDR3 reads TGTGCCAGCAGTTCACCGGACAGGCCGAACACTGAAGCTTTCTTT. Residues: CASSSPDRPNTEAFF.

In regard to this clonotype: The junction and the germline gene differ at one end; a read error may be behind it. The chain is built from TRBV12-3 or TRBV12-4 and TRBJ1-5; D is perhaps TRBD1 (5 bases). The CDR3 is 12 residues long. The CDR3 DNA reads TGTGCCAGCAGTGGGGGGGTTCAGCCCCGGCATTTT. Translation: CASSGGVQPRHF.

As for this clonotype: Just one base apart from a much larger clone, this may be a read error. V is TRBV6-1 and J is TRBJ1-5; weak D call: TRBD1 (5 bases). The CDR3 length is 15 residues. From germline, CDR1 is MNHNS and CDR2 SASEGT. Trimming removed 2 bases at V and 7 bases at J, with 15 bases between. CDR3 residues: CASSESTRGRQPQHF. The CDR3 DNA is TGTGCCAGCAGTGAATCGACGAGGGGCCGCCAGCCCCAGCATTTT.